This TCR beta chain derives from a study of OX40 agonist ivuxolimab in advanced cancers. Study-level findings and limits: Partial responders treated at 0.1-3.0 mg/kg exhibited clonal expansion among the lowest measured.

Remarks on this clone: The antigen remains undetermined. One junction end disagrees with the germline gene, perhaps due to a read error.

Clones were sequenced by immunoSEQ multiplex PCR, and TCRdb holds only the in-frame ones, with some missing. The table has around 98,000 clones, roughly 89% seen once. This CDR3 has 16 amino acids. In germline, CDR1 is ENHRY, CDR2 SYGVKD. With baseline, cycle 4 day 1, and cycle 7 day 1 as timepoints, blood was sampled. The receptor's source is an adult with an advanced solid tumor such as melanoma, head and neck, liver or kidney cancer. Sequenced here: CD4+ or CD8+ T cells sorted from blood, sampled in a trial of the OX40 agonist ivuxolimab. This chain uses TRBV10-3 with TRBJ1-5, with a weak D call TRBD1 (6 bases). The CDR3: CASSHVSQGSNQPQHF. CDR3 bases: TGTGCCAGCAGTCATGTCTCACAGGGTAGCAATCAGCCCCAGCATTTT.